The 26 T cell receptor beta chains in this list originate from one sample, sequenced in a study of OX40 agonist ivuxolimab in advanced cancers. The method was immunoSEQ multiplex PCR; TCRdb's version includes in-frame clones alone and lacks a portion of them. Seen here are approximately 69,000 clones, more than 70% observed once, and the top ten hold about 8%. The source material was CD4+ or CD8+ T cells sorted from blood, sampled in a trial of the OX40 agonist ivuxolimab. All receptors come from an adult with an advanced solid tumor such as melanoma, head and neck, liver or kidney cancer.

This chain connects TRBV18 to TRBJ2-1; 9 positions agree with TRBD1. The CDR3 has 16 amino acids. Germline V gives CDR1 KGHSH, CDR2 LQKENI. V shed 3 bases and J 7 bases; nucleotides not matched to a gene: 10. CDR3 sequence: CASSPWAGQGRNEQFF. CDR3 bases: TGTGCCAGCTCACCCTGGGCCGGACAGGGGCGAAATGAGCAGTTCTTC.

The chain carries TRBV14 and TRBJ2-1; 7 bases fit TRBD1. The junction had 4 bases not matched to a gene; V was cut back by 3 bases and J by 2 bases. The germline CDR1 and CDR2 sequences are SGHDN and FVKESK. The length of the CDR3 is 15 residues. The CDR3 region has the DNA TGTGCCAGCAGCCAGGGGACAGCGGCCTACAATGAGCAGTTCTTC. Translating it yields CASSQGTAAYNEQFF. Full variable domain (remainder filled in from reference TRBV14 and TRBJ2-1): EAGVTQFPSHSVIEKGQTVTLRCDPISGHDNLYWYRRVMGKEIKFLLHFVKESKQDESGMPNNRFLAERTGGTYSTLKVQPAELEDSGVYFCASSQGTAAYNEQFFGPGTRLTVL.

The chain recombines TRBV2 with TRBJ1-2, with D unresolved. Germline V gene lookup returns CDR1 SNHLY and CDR2 FYNNEI. CDR3 length equals 13 residues. V was trimmed by 3 bases and J by 4 bases, leaving 9 bases between them. The chain's CDR3 is CASSDGPRYGYTF. The CDR3 DNA follows: TGTGCCAGCAGTGACGGGCCTCGCTATGGCTACACCTTC.

This clone has a handful of counts. The CDR3 loop reads CASSLAGGLTEAFF. The DNA for the CDR3 is TGTGCCAGCAGCTTAGCAGGGGGGCTAACTGAAGCTTTCTTT. The chain joins TRBV7-2 to TRBJ1-1; D might be TRBD1 (6 bases). This CDR3 comprises 14 residues. Trimming pared 0 bases from V and 5 bases from J, leaving 10 bases between. Germline V gene lookup returns CDR1 SGHTA and CDR2 FQGNSA. Using reference TRBV7-2 and TRBJ1-1 for the parts outside the CDR3, the full variable domain is GAGVSQSPSNKVTEKGKDVELRCDPISGHTALYWYRQSLGQGLEFLIYFQGNSAPDKSGLPSDRFSAERTGGSVSTLTIQRTQQEDSAVYLCASSLAGGLTEAFFGQGTRLTVV.

This clone is a singleton in its sample. The chain links TRBV30 to TRBJ1-4; weak D call: TRBD1 (6 bases). The CDR3 is 14 residues long. Germline lookup yields CDR1 GTSNPN and CDR2 SVGIG (reference sequence). Trimming took 4 bases from V and 8 from J, leaving 17 bases between them. CDR3 in amino acids: CAWNTGTGREKLFF. The CDR3 DNA is TGTGCCTGGAATACAGGGACTGGACGCGAAAAACTGTTTTTT.

This clone showed up just once. The chain has TRBV9 and TRBJ1-2; 9 bases map to TRBD1. The V gene end was trimmed by 3 bases and the J gene end by 10 bases; junction bases not matched to a gene: 4. This CDR3 contains 12 residues. The germline V gene has CDR1 SGDLS and CDR2 YYNGEE. The CDR3: CASSAGQGPYTF. The CDR3 DNA is TGTGCCAGCAGCGCGGGACAGGGACCCTACACCTTC.

This clone came up a few times. The DNA is left out, because the CDR3 cannot be placed on it with certainty; the CDR3 is given as TCRdb lists it. The chain couples TRBV28 to TRBJ1-5; the table names TRBD1, a call not compared with the DNA. The CDR3 sequence runs 15 residues, both termini included. In germline, CDR1 is MDHEN, CDR2 SYDVKM. The CDR3 reads CASSILGQGDQPQHF.

The chain joins TRBV6-5 to TRBJ1-1; TRBD1 is a possible D gene (5 bases). The germline V and J ends were trimmed by 5 bases and 11 bases, with 18 bases remaining between them. Germline V gives CDR1 MNHEY, CDR2 SVGAGI. This CDR3 has 13 residues. For the CDR3, the DNA is TGTGCCAGCAGTACTCCCGGGACCGCTAGCGCTTTCTTT. Protein sequence: CASSTPGTASAFF.

The sample holds many counts of this clone. This rearrangement joins TRBV5-1 to TRBJ1-1; tentative D call: TRBD1 (6 bases). The CDR3 is 14 residues long. V was clipped by 1 base and J by 1 base, with 8 bases between them. The germline gives CDR1 SGHRS, CDR2 YFSETQ. The CDR3 nucleotides read TGCGCCAGCAGCTTGATACAGGGGAACACTGAAGCTTTCTTT. Its protein product is CASSLIQGNTEAFF.

The chain uses TRBV29-1 and TRBJ1-2; D unresolved. This CDR3 region has 10 residues. Germline CDR1 and CDR2: SQVTM and ANQGSEA. With 4 bases removed from V and 8 bases from J, the gap between germline ends came to 8 bases. The DNA for the CDR3 is TGCAGCGTTGCGGACGACGGCTACACCTTC. Translation: CSVADDGYTF. The whole variable domain, remainder taken from reference TRBV29-1 and TRBJ1-2, is SAVISQKPSRDICQRGTSLTIQCQVDSQVTMMFWYRQQPGQSLTLIATANQGSEATYESGFVIDKFPISRPNLTFSTLTVSNMSPEDSSIYLCSVADDGYTFGSGTRLTVV.

This chain uses TRBV2 with TRBJ1-5; TRBD1 matches 7 bases. The CDR3 extends over 15 amino acids. From germline, CDR1 is SNHLY and CDR2 FYNNEI. V shed 5 bases and J 2 bases; nucleotides not matched to a gene: 6. CDR3 region: CASSFDRVGNQPQHF. As DNA, the CDR3 is TGTGCCAGCAGTTTCGACAGGGTTGGCAATCAGCCCCAGCATTTT.

The chain employs TRBV28 and TRBJ2-5; perhaps TRBD1 as D (5 bases). The J call is uncertain, as TRBJ2-7 better fits the DNA end. The germline CDR1 and CDR2 sequences are MDHEN and SYDVKM. The CDR3 has 13 amino acids. The CDR3 sequence: CASSLPGNYEQYF. Here the CDR3 DNA reads TGTGCCAGCAGTTTACCAGGGAATTACGAGCAGTACTTC.

The chain is built from TRBV5-1 and TRBJ1-2, with a tentative D call TRBD1 (5 bases). CDR1 is SGHRS and CDR2 is YFSETQ in the germline V gene. This CDR3 is 17 amino acids long. The V end lost 0 bases, the J end lost 1 base, and 16 bases lay between the germline ends. CDR3 loop: CASSLGSLGTDNYGYTF. For the CDR3, the DNA is TGCGCCAGCAGCTTGGGATCTTTAGGGACGGATAACTATGGCTACACCTTC.

This clone was seen just once. This chain uses TRBV5-6 with TRBJ1-3, with D tentatively TRBD1 (6 bases). Germline lookup yields CDR1 SGHDT and CDR2 YYEEEE. The CDR3 contains 14 residues. V was clipped by 0 bases and J by 4 bases, with 8 bases between them. This chain's CDR3 is CASSLGGTGNTIYF. The CDR3 DNA is TGTGCCAGCAGCTTGGGGGGGACAGGAAACACCATATATTTT.

This chain connects TRBV5-1 to TRBJ1-2, with D possibly matching TRBD1 (5 bases). The CDR3 sequence is 16 residues long. Germline V gene lookup returns CDR1 SGHRS and CDR2 YFSETQ. V lost 2 bases to trimming and J lost 6 bases, with 20 bases between them. The CDR3 DNA reads as TGCGCCAGCAGCTTAAGGTATCCGGGGCAGGCGAATGGCTACACCTTC. It translates to CASSLRYPGQANGYTF. The full variable domain, rest sourced from reference TRBV5-1 and TRBJ1-2, is KAGVTQTPRYLIKTRGQQVTLSCSPISGHRSVSWYQQTPGQGLQFLFEYFSETQRNKGNFPGRFSGRQFSNSRSEMNVSTLELGDSALYLCASSLRYPGQANGYTFGSGTRLTVV.

V usage is TRBV11-2 and J usage is TRBJ1-1, with D uncertain. Between the trimmed V and J ends, which lost 1 base and 3 bases, there was a span of 12 bases. Per the germline V gene, CDR1 is SGHAT and CDR2 is FQNNGV. CDR3 length: 15 amino acids. The CDR3 spells CASSLVEGLDTEAFF. The CDR3 region has the DNA TGTGCCAGCAGCTTAGTAGAGGGTTTGGACACTGAAGCTTTCTTT.

V is TRBV11-2 and J is TRBJ1-1; weak D call: TRBD1 (6 bases). Germline CDR1 and CDR2: SGHAT and FQNNGV. Trimming left V 3 bases short and J 4 bases short, with 12 bases between. This CDR3 comprises 14 residues. For the CDR3, the DNA is TGTGCCAGCAGCTTTAACAGGGCCGTCACTGAAGCTTTCTTT. This encodes CASSFNRAVTEAFF.

This clone was seen just once. The chain joins TRBV7-2 to TRBJ1-2; D gene ambiguous. This CDR3 spans 15 amino acids. CDR1 is SGHTA and CDR2 is FQGNSA in the germline V gene. V shed 3 bases and J shed 1 base, with 12 bases lying between them. As DNA, the CDR3 is TGTGCCAGCAGCTTTCTGGGAGGGAATAACTATGGCTACACCTTC. This sequence encodes CASSFLGGNNYGYTF. Using reference TRBV7-2 and TRBJ1-2 for the parts outside the CDR3, the full variable domain is GAGVSQSPSNKVTEKGKDVELRCDPISGHTALYWYRQSLGQGLEFLIYFQGNSAPDKSGLPSDRFSAERTGGSVSTLTIQRTQQEDSAVYLCASSFLGGNNYGYTFGSGTRLTVV.

This chain's CDR3 is CASSPDRSYSYEQYF. Here the CDR3 DNA reads TGTGCCAGCAGCCCGGACAGAAGTTACTCCTACGAGCAGTACTTC. The chain is built from TRBV7-9 and TRBJ2-7, with a tentative D call TRBD1 (6 bases). CDR1 SEHNR and CDR2 FQNEAQ come from the germline V gene (reference sequence). The V and J ends lost 5 bases and 0 bases respectively, with 14 bases between them. CDR3 size: 15 residues. Filled out from reference TRBV7-9 and TRBJ2-7, the complete variable domain reads DTGVSQNPRHKITKRGQNVTFRCDPISEHNRLYWYRQTLGQGPEFLTYFQNEAQLEKSRLLSDRFSAERPKGSFSTLEIQRTEQGDSAMYLCASSPDRSYSYEQYFGPGTRLTVT.

This chain links TRBV27 with TRBJ2-1, with 7 nucleotides matching TRBD2. Trimming at V came to 6 bases and at J to 2 bases, leaving 4 bases not matched to a gene. This CDR3 is 14 amino acids long. Per germline, CDR1 MNHEY and CDR2 SMNVEV (reference sequence). CDR3 protein: CASRRGLAYNEQFF. The CDR3 DNA reads as TGTGCCAGCAGGCGAGGACTAGCCTACAATGAGCAGTTCTTC.

The genes are TRBV5-1 and TRBJ1-2; no clear D. Germline V lookup: CDR1 SGHRS, CDR2 YFSETQ. The CDR3 is made up of 13 amino acids. Trimming cost V 4 bases and J 6 bases, with 13 bases left between them. Here the CDR3 DNA reads TGCGCCAGCAGCCGGGAACGGCTTGATGGCTACACCTTC. Encoded protein: CASSRERLDGYTF.

This chain uses TRBV5-1 with TRBJ2-5; D is perhaps TRBD1 or TRBD2 (6 bases each). The J call may be mistaken, given a closer DNA end match to TRBJ2-7. Germline V gene data show CDR1 as SGHRS and CDR2 as YFSETQ. This CDR3 comprises 15 residues. This CDR3 reads CASSLGSGGVYEQYF. DNA for the CDR3: TGCGCCAGCAGCTTAGGGTCCGGGGGCGTCTACGAGCAGTACTTC.

V usage is TRBV28 and J usage is TRBJ2-4; D gene ambiguous. CDR3 length: 15 residues. V was trimmed by 2 bases and J by 0 bases, leaving 8 bases between them. Germline CDR1 MDHEN, CDR2 SYDVKM. For the CDR3, the DNA is TGTGCCAGCAGTTTAGCGCATAGAGCCAAAAACATTCAGTACTTC. As protein: CASSLAHRAKNIQYF.

In its sample, this clone was seen a few times. J is TRBJ2-7 and V is TRBV27; D is unresolved. CDR1 is MNHEY, CDR2 SMNVEV, per germline (reference sequence). The CDR3 runs 13 residues. Trimming pared 5 bases from V and 9 bases from J, leaving 17 bases between. CDR3: CASSPSGGPRQYF. In DNA, the CDR3 is TGTGCCAGCAGTCCCTCCGGCGGCCCCCGGCAGTACTTC.

The rearrangement joins TRBV28 to TRBJ2-5; D is ambiguous. Trimming cost V 6 bases and J 5 bases, with 10 bases left between them. The CDR3 sequence is 12 residues long. Looked up from germline, CDR1 is MDHEN and CDR2 is SYDVKM. CDR3 nucleotides: TGTGCCAGCAGGGGCCTGAGGGAGACCCAGTACTTC. It is translated as CASRGLRETQYF.

Of note for this clone: The germline gene is not matched at one end of the junction; a read error may be the cause. V is TRBV7-7 and J is TRBJ2-1; D gene uncertain. CDR1 and CDR2 from the germline V gene are SSHAT and FNYEAQ (reference sequence). The CDR3 contains 13 residues. The DNA of the CDR3 is TGTGCTAGCAGCCCGCGAGTTGGCAATGAGCAGTTCTTC. This sequence encodes CASSPRVGNEQFF.